These 30 T cell receptor beta chains were sequenced from one sample in a study of blood T cell repertoires in COVID-19. Sequencing used immunoSEQ multiplex PCR; TCRdb keeps in-frame clones, though not all of them. The table records roughly 250,000 clones, just under 85% of them present only once. The sample taken for sequencing was peripheral blood. The receptors originated from a man aged 50-60 years with acute or convalescent COVID-19.

This clone was recorded at least ten times. CDR3 in DNA: TGTGCCAGCAGCTTAAACCGAGGGATAACTTTCTTT. It specifies CASSLNRGITFF. The chain joins TRBV11-2 to TRBJ1-1, with D hard to call. V gave up 2 bases and J gave up 12 bases, with 13 bases separating them. The CDR3 is 12 amino acids. Germline CDR1 is SGHAT and CDR2 is FQNNGV.

For this clone: Within the sample, other DNA sequences also encode this same CDR3. The chain joins TRBV30 to TRBJ2-2, with a tentative D call TRBD2 (5 bases). The germline gives CDR1 GTSNPN, CDR2 SVGIG (reference sequence). V lost 2 bases, J lost 5 bases, and 12 bases lay in between. CDR3 length: 14 amino acids. The CDR3 nucleotides read TGTGCCTGGAGTCTGGAGGTTTGGACCGGGGAGCTGTTTTTT. It yields the protein CAWSLEVWTGELFF.

The chain carries TRBV13 and TRBJ1-6, with D tentatively TRBD1 (6 bases). V gave up 5 bases and J gave up 10 bases, with 18 bases separating them. The CDR3 spans 15 residues. Germline assignment: CDR1 PRHDT and CDR2 FYEKMQ (reference sequence). DNA for the CDR3: TGTGCCAGCAGCCGGGGGCGGGGGACGAGGTCACCCCTCCACTTT. As protein: CASSRGRGTRSPLHF. Full variable domain (rest looked up from reference TRBV13 and TRBJ1-6): AAGVIQSPRHLIKEKRETATLKCYPIPRHDTVYWYQQGPGQDPQFLISFYEKMQSDKGSIPDRFSAQQFSDYHSELNMSSLELGDSALYFCASSRGRGTRSPLHFGNGTRLTVT.

The chain employs TRBV6-5 and TRBJ2-2, with 10 positions matching TRBD1. Looked up from germline, CDR1 is MNHEY and CDR2 is SVGAGI. V shed 6 bases, J shed 4 bases, and the junction held 5 bases outside the gene matches. CDR3 length: 15 residues. CDR3 nucleotides: TGTGCCAGCAGCCTCCGGGACAGGGGCACCGGGGAGCTGTTTTTT. Its protein is CASSLRDRGTGELFF.

The chain joins TRBV5-4 to TRBJ2-2; D unclear. The V end lost 4 bases, the J end lost 4 bases, and 14 bases lay between the germline ends. The CDR3 sequence is 15 residues long. The germline V gene has CDR1 SGHNT and CDR2 YYREEE (reference sequence). CDR3 amino acids: CASSVHLAATGELFF. CDR3 DNA sequence: TGTGCCAGCAGCGTACATTTGGCGGCCACCGGGGAGCTGTTTTTT.

A single count supports this clone. CDR3 nucleotide sequence: TGTGCCAGCAGCCGGGGACAGGGCTACGAGCAGTACTTC. This sequence encodes CASSRGQGYEQYF. The J gene is TRBJ2-7, the V gene TRBV6-5; TRBD1 agrees at 9 bases. Trimming took 6 bases from V and 3 from J; bases not matched to a gene: 3. The CDR3 spans 13 residues. Per germline, CDR1 MNHEY and CDR2 SVGAGI.

The chain couples TRBV19 to TRBJ2-3; the match to TRBD2 covers 11 bases. Trimming cost V 10 bases and J 4 bases; bases outside gene matches: 10. Germline V gene lookup returns CDR1 LNHDA and CDR2 SQIVND (reference sequence). This CDR3 is built from 15 residues. CDR3 DNA sequence: TGTGCCACCCGAGTTACTAGCGGGGGTTCAGATACGCAGTATTTT. Amino acid sequence: CATRVTSGGSDTQYF.

The chain is built from TRBV10-1 and TRBJ2-5; D remains unclear. The germline V gene encodes CDR1 WNHNN and CDR2 SYGVQD (reference sequence). This CDR3 contains 14 residues. V gave up 0 bases and J gave up 4 bases, with 9 bases separating them. Here the CDR3 DNA reads TGCGCCAGCAGTGAGTCGATAAGAGGAGAGACCCAGTACTTC. This sequence encodes CASSESIRGETQYF.

The rearrangement joins TRBV6-1 to TRBJ1-1; possibly TRBD1 for D (5 bases). Trimming cost V 4 bases and J 5 bases, with 20 bases left between them. CDR1 is MNHNS and CDR2 is SASEGT in the germline V gene. CDR3 length equals 16 residues. The CDR3 DNA reads TGTGCCAGCAGTGGGCCCGGGACTCAGTGGACGACTGAAGCTTTCTTT. It encodes CASSGPGTQWTTEAFF.

The chain's CDR3 is CAIVDRAPNQPQHF. CDR3 nucleotides: TGTGCCATCGTAGACAGGGCCCCCAATCAGCCCCAGCATTTT. This chain connects TRBV6-5 to TRBJ1-5, with TRBD1 identical over 7 bases. This CDR3 spans 14 amino acids. Germline V CDR1 and CDR2: MNHEY, SVGAGI. V gave up 10 bases and J gave up 3 bases; unmatched junction bases: 9.

This clone has ten or more counts. The chain uses TRBV3-1 (or the pseudogene TRBV3-2) and TRBJ2-7; 10 bases match TRBD2. Germline V lookup: CDR1 LGHDT, CDR2 YNNKEL (reference sequence). The V segment lost 3 bases and the J segment 6 bases; nucleotides outside the gene matches: 8. The CDR3 runs to 15 residues. This chain's CDR3 is CASSQGGLARGEQYF. The CDR3 DNA reads as TGTGCCAGCAGCCAGGGGGGACTAGCGCGCGGCGAGCAGTACTTC.

The rearrangement joins TRBV11-2 to TRBJ1-6, with D possibly matching TRBD1 (6 bases). The CDR3 has 13 residues. CDR1 and CDR2 from the germline V gene are SGHAT and FQNNGV. Trimming cost V 6 bases and J 4 bases, with 7 bases left between them. The CDR3 reads CASRGQYNSPLHF. Written as DNA, the CDR3 is TGTGCCAGCAGAGGACAGTATAATTCACCCCTCCACTTT.

The chain carries TRBV5-1 and TRBJ2-7; D remains ambiguous. V lost 4 bases and J 3 bases, leaving 11 bases between the germline ends. The CDR3 loop spans 13 amino acids. Germline V gene lookup returns CDR1 SGHRS and CDR2 YFSETQ. The CDR3 nucleotides read TGCGCCAGCAGCGAAACAGCAATCTACGAGCAGTACTTC. Encoded protein: CASSETAIYEQYF.

The chain is built from TRBV24-1 and TRBJ1-1, with TRBD1 matching over 10 bases. Trimming cost V 5 bases and J 3 bases; bases outside gene matches: 2. From germline, CDR1 is KGHDR and CDR2 SFDVKD. The CDR3 extends over 14 amino acids. The CDR3 reads CATSAGTGDTEAFF. In nucleotides, the CDR3 is TGTGCCACCAGTGCCGGGACAGGGGACACTGAAGCTTTCTTT.

The chain uses TRBV7-6 and TRBJ2-1, with 9 bases that match TRBD2. Germline V lookup: CDR1 SGHVS, CDR2 FNYEAQ. The V gene end was trimmed by 2 bases and the J gene end by 8 bases; junction bases not matched to a gene: 10. The length of the CDR3 is 16 residues. The chain's CDR3 is CASSLRLAGFIDEQFF. The CDR3 DNA reads TGTGCCAGCAGCTTAAGGCTAGCGGGATTTATCGATGAGCAGTTCTTC.

The chain has TRBV7-8 and TRBJ1-6; 9 bases map to TRBD1. The ends lost 0 bases at V and 7 bases at J; junction bases unmatched: 7. This CDR3 spans 17 amino acids. Germline values: CDR1 SGHVS, CDR2 FQNEAQ. DNA of the CDR3: TGTGCCAGCAGCTTAGCCCGAACAGGGGGCTTAAATTCACCCCTCCACTTT. Its protein product is CASSLARTGGLNSPLHF.

The chain links TRBV6-5 to TRBJ1-1; the match to TRBD1 covers 7 bases. The germline V gene has CDR1 MNHEY and CDR2 SVGAGI. This CDR3 has 14 amino acids. After removal of 8 bases from V and 1 base from J, the junction contained 7 bases not matched to a gene. This CDR3 is CASGQTGRNTEAFF. The CDR3 DNA is TGTGCCAGCGGCCAGACAGGGAGGAACACTGAAGCTTTCTTT.

The J gene is TRBJ2-1, the V gene TRBV11-2; 11 bases match TRBD2. The CDR3 has 19 residues. Germline V CDR1 and CDR2: SGHAT, FQNNGV. Trimming cost V 1 base and J 3 bases; bases outside gene matches: 11. CDR3 DNA: TGTGCCAGCAGCTTAGTGACTAGCGGGATCCTTCTTCGCTACAATGAGCAGTTCTTC. Residues: CASSLVTSGILLRYNEQFF.

This clone was picked up one time. The chain joins TRBV6-6 to TRBJ2-1; the match to TRBD2 covers 10 bases. Losses at the gene ends were 0 bases for V and 14 bases for J; bases not matched to a gene: 13. There are 16 residues in the CDR3. Germline V gene lookup returns CDR1 MNHNY and CDR2 SVGAGI (reference sequence). In DNA form, the CDR3 reads TGTGCCAGCAGTTACTCGACCCCAACTAGCGGGATTGCGGAGTTCTTC. This sequence encodes CASSYSTPTSGIAEFF.

This chain joins TRBV24-1 and TRBJ2-5, with 13 positions matching TRBD2. Per the germline V gene, CDR1 is KGHDR and CDR2 is SFDVKD. Germline trimming cut 7 bases from V and 5 bases from J; bases unmatched to any gene: 9. The CDR3 spans 16 residues. For the CDR3, the DNA is TGTGCCACCAGCGGAGGGACTAGCGGGATAGATGAGACCCAGTACTTC. It specifies CATSGGTSGIDETQYF.

This chain links TRBV5-1 with TRBJ1-1; D ambiguous. The V end was cut by 0 bases, the J end by 0 bases, with 9 bases between. Per germline, CDR1 SGHRS and CDR2 YFSETQ. CDR3 length equals 15 residues. CDR3: CASSLAGSLNTEAFF. CDR3 bases: TGCGCCAGCAGCTTGGCCGGGAGCTTGAACACTGAAGCTTTCTTT.

This clone was observed a few times. The gene calls are TRBV28 and TRBJ1-2; D unclear. CDR3 length: 14 amino acids. Germline V gene sequence: CDR1 MDHEN, CDR2 SYDVKM. The V and J ends lost 0 bases and 8 bases respectively, with 13 bases between them. The CDR3 DNA is TGTGCCAGCAGTTTATGGGGTAACAGTGACGGCTACACCTTC. Translated: CASSLWGNSDGYTF.

The chain links TRBV19 to TRBJ2-3; D may be TRBD1 (6 bases). The length of the CDR3 is 18 residues. The ends were cut back, 5 bases at V and 0 bases at J, with 21 bases in the middle. The germline V gene encodes CDR1 LNHDA and CDR2 SQIVND (reference sequence). The CDR3 loop is CASSEEGQWSLSTDTQYF. As DNA, the CDR3 is TGTGCCAGTAGTGAGGAAGGACAGTGGAGCCTTAGCACAGATACGCAGTATTTT. The entire variable domain, with the rest obtained from reference TRBV19 and TRBJ2-3, is as follows: DGGITQSPKYLFRKEGQNVTLSCEQNLNHDAMYWYRQDPGQGLRLIYYSQIVNDFQKGDIAEGYSVSREKKESFPLTVTSAQKNPTAFYLCASSEEGQWSLSTDTQYFGPGTRLTVL.

The chain joins TRBV3-1 (or the pseudogene TRBV3-2) to TRBJ2-7, with a weak D call TRBD1 (6 bases). V shed 4 bases and J shed 0 bases, with 16 bases lying between them. Germline-derived CDR1 and CDR2 are LGHDT and YNNKEL (reference sequence). This CDR3 region has 16 residues. CDR3 DNA sequence: TGTGCCAGCAGCCCCCTATTGGCAGGGGACTCCTACGAGCAGTACTTC. Translating gives CASSPLLAGDSYEQYF.

The chain is built from TRBV9 and TRBJ2-1; 7 bases line up with TRBD1. The V gene end was trimmed by 0 bases and the J gene end by 4 bases; junction bases not matched to a gene: 4. Per the germline V gene, CDR1 is SGDLS and CDR2 is YYNGEE. This CDR3 spans 15 amino acids. The CDR3 DNA reads TGTGCCAGCAGCGTAGAGGGGGCAAGTTACAATGAGCAGTTCTTC. Its protein product is CASSVEGASYNEQFF.

This chain joins TRBV5-1 and TRBJ2-6; D is uncertain. Germline-derived CDR1 and CDR2 are SGHRS and YFSETQ. V was trimmed by 3 bases and J by 0 bases, leaving 13 bases between them. CDR3 length equals 17 residues. CDR3 DNA sequence: TGCGCCAGCAGCTCTCAGGTACTCATCTCTGGGGCCAACGTCCTGACTTTC. This gives the protein CASSSQVLISGANVLTF.

The J gene is TRBJ2-1, the V gene TRBV2; D unclear. V lost 7 bases to trimming and J lost 6 bases, with 16 bases between them. Germline-derived CDR1 and CDR2 are SNHLY and FYNNEI. This CDR3 has 14 residues. The CDR3 DNA reads as TGTGCCAGCATTGACCGCGACTCTAGCAATGAGCAGTTCTTC. Amino acids: CASIDRDSSNEQFF.

The rearrangement uses TRBV28 and TRBJ1-5; D gene unclear. V lost 5 bases and J lost 4, with 15 bases in between. This CDR3 comprises 15 residues. In germline, CDR1 is MDHEN, CDR2 SYDVKM. The CDR3, as DNA: TGTGCCAGCAGTCCCCCCGGGTCTAGGAATCAGCCCCAGCATTTT. Protein: CASSPPGSRNQPQHF.

The chain couples TRBV7-9 to TRBJ2-1; D not certain. Trimming stripped 5 bases from V and 1 base from J, with 15 bases between. Germline V gene lookup returns CDR1 SEHNR and CDR2 FQNEAQ (reference sequence). This CDR3 is 16 amino acids long. The CDR3 loop is CASSPERASSYNEQFF. In DNA, the CDR3 is TGTGCCAGCAGCCCCGAGAGAGCGTCTTCCTACAATGAGCAGTTCTTC.

Points on this clone: Sequence at one end of the junction differs from germline and may be a read error. This chain joins TRBV6-2 or TRBV6-3 and TRBJ2-5; D not certain. Germline V gives CDR1 MNHEY, CDR2 SVGEGT. The CDR3 is 12 amino acids. This CDR3 reads CASSNSLETQYF. The CDR3 bases are TGTGCCAGCAGTAACTCACTCGAGACCCAGTACTTC.